The sequence of this T cell receptor (beta chain) was determined in a study of liver allograft versus peripheral blood T cells. Whole-study context: The authors compared T cell receptor repertoires in transplanted livers with those in the peripheral blood of recipients.

Each CDR3 protein is one row after TCRdb ran MiXCR on the reads. Here the sample spans about 3,500 distinct CDR3 sequences, 14% to 15% being singletons. Study-wide points: Liver allograft and peripheral blood T cell receptor repertoires reportedly differed.

CDR1 and CDR2 from the germline V gene are LNHDA and SQIVND (reference sequence). CDR3 length equals 16 residues. V gave up 9 bases and J gave up 0 bases, with 18 bases separating them. Sample share makes this clonotype medium-sized. Its target is unknown. This receptor was taken from a human patient who had a liver transplant. Some T cells may be the graft donor's. This chain connects TRBV19 to TRBJ1-5, with a tentative D call TRBD1 (6 bases). CDR3 bases: TGTGCCAGCAAGTTCCAGGGACAACATAGCAATCAGCCCCAGCATTTT. Protein product: CASKFQGQHSNQPQHF.